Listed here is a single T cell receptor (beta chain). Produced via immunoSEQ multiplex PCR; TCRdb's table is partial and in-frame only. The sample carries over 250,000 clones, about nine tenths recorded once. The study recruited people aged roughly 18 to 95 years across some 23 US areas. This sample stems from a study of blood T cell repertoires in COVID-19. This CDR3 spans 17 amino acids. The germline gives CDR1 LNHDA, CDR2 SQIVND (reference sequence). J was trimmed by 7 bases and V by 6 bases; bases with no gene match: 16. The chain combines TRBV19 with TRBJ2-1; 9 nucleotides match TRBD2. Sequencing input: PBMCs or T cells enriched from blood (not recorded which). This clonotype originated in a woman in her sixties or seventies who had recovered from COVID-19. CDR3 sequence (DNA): TGTGCCAGTAGGGAGGTCTACGGGCTAGCGGGGATGAATGAGCAGTTCTTC. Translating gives CASREVYGLAGMNEQFF. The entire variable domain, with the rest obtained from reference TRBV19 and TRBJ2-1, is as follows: DGGITQSPKYLFRKEGQNVTLSCEQNLNHDAMYWYRQDPGQGLRLIYYSQIVNDFQKGDIAEGYSVSREKKESFPLTVTSAQKNPTAFYLCASREVYGLAGMNEQFFGPGTRLTVL.